The clone carrying this T cell receptor beta chain was picked up a small number of times. Its cognate antigen is unknown. This sample is drawn from a study of regulatory T cells in long-lasting Graves disease. Study-wide results and limits: Not thyroid tissue but only peripheral blood was studied. Relative to new patients (around 1,000), persistent patients exhibited greater sharing of public clonotypes (around 2,800). Persistent Graves' patients showed a TCR diversity that was lower than that of newly diagnosed ones.

Time point in this sample: persistent/refractory GD, antithyroid drugs over 5 years with positive TRAb. PBMCs were the source of the RNA used for TCR sequencing. Roughly 8.4 milliliters of peripheral blood were drawn into EDTA tubes. Researchers made TCR beta libraries by using iRepertoire HTBI primers and running Arm-PCR on CDR3 regions. TCRdb processed the multiplex PCR reads anew with MiXCR; each CDR3 protein has one entry. This table holds roughly 400,000 distinct CDR3 sequences, roughly 23% found once. Deletions cut 1 base from V and 6 bases from J, with 13 bases between. CDR3 length: 14 residues. Germline lookup yields CDR1 ENHRY and CDR2 SYGVKD.

V gene TRBV10-3 combines with J gene TRBJ2-7; D perhaps matches TRBD1 (5 bases). The source material was peripheral blood mononuclear cells (PBMCs), sampled when the disease was refractory, from a patient treated with antithyroid drugs. The clonotype comes from a female donor with Graves disease. The chain's CDR3 is CAISELDNTGEQYF. CDR3 bases: TGTGCCATCAGTGAGTTGGACAACACGGGCGAGCAGTACTTC.